This TCR beta chain stems from a study of T cell changes during pregnancy in multiple sclerosis. This clone appeared a single time. V gave up 3 bases and J gave up 3 bases; unmatched junction bases: 9. Germline CDR1 is SGDLS and CDR2 is YYNGEE. The CDR3 length is 16 residues. The data were produced by immunoSEQ multiplex PCR, yet TCRdb's version contains in-frame clones alone and is incomplete. The sample yields more than 45,000 clones, around 93% seen once. The sequences come from CD4+ T cells from peripheral blood mononuclear cells, collected after pregnancy. The J gene is TRBJ2-3, the V gene TRBV9; TRBD2 agrees at 8 bases. The clonotype was recovered from a female donor with multiple sclerosis, enrolled in a pregnancy study. DNA for the CDR3: TGTGCCAGCAGCGAGGGGAGCGGGAGCATGACAGATACGCAGTATTTT. Its translation is CASSEGSGSMTDTQYF. The full variable domain, rest sourced from reference TRBV9 and TRBJ2-3, is DSGVTQTPKHLITATGQRVTLRCSPRSGDLSVYWYQQSLDQGLQFLIQYYNGEERAKGNILERFSAQQFPDLHSELNLSSLELGDSALYFCASSEGSGSMTDTQYFGPGTRLTVL.